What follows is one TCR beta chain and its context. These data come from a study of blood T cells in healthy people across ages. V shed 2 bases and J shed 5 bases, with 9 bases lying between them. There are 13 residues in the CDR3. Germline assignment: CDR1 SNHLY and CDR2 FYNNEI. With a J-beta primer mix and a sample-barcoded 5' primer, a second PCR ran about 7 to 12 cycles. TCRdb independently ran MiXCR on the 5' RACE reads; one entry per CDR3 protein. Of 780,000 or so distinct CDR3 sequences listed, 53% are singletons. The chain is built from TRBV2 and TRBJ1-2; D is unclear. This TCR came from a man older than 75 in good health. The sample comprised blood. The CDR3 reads CASSERTLYGYTF. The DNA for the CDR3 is TGTGCCAGCAGTGAAAGGACGCTTTATGGCTACACCTTC.